This TCR beta chain was documented in a study of molecular identifiers for immune sequencing clone quantification. CDR3 size: 14 residues. Trimming removed 10 bases from V and 3 bases from J, with 18 bases in between. In TCRdb, the PCR reads were re-called with MiXCR into one record per CDR3 protein. The top ten clones hold approximately 0.8% of a sample with about 300,000 distinct CDR3 sequences, 20% to 25% of them seen once. With regard to this clonotype: A clone one base away is much larger, so this may be a read error.

This clonotype was sampled from a human donor in good health. Some libraries in this study had Jurkat cell RNA spiked in. V usage is TRBV5-3 and J usage is TRBJ2-3, with D perhaps TRBD2 (5 bases). TRBV5-3 is sorted into the ORF group, with uncertain function. The sequencing sample was made of naive CD8+ T cells from blood, with Jurkat cell RNA spiked in. The subset here: FACS-sorted CD8+CD4-CCR7+CD45RA+ naive T cells. The chain's CDR3 is CACRVAWATDTQYF. DNA for the CDR3: TGTGCCTGCCGGGTAGCGTGGGCAACAGATACGCAGTATTTT.